These 4 T cell receptor beta chains were sequenced from one sample in a study of T cell changes during pregnancy in multiple sclerosis. The assay was immunoSEQ multiplex PCR, and TCRdb's table has in-frame clones only and misses some. The sample holds around 34,000 clones, about 90% seen once. The sequencing used CD4+ T cells from peripheral blood mononuclear cells, collected in the second trimester of pregnancy. These receptors all stem from a female donor with multiple sclerosis, enrolled in a pregnancy study.

The CDR3 region has the DNA TGTGCCAGTAGTCCGCAGCGGACAGGGAACACTGAAGCTTTCTTT. Translation: CASSPQRTGNTEAFF. The rearrangement links TRBV19 to TRBJ1-1, with TRBD1 matching over 7 bases. The CDR3 has 15 amino acids. Germline V gene sequence: CDR1 LNHDA, CDR2 SQIVND (reference sequence). J was trimmed by 1 base and V by 5 bases; bases with no gene match: 7.

The CDR3 reads CASRKGGAEYGYTF. The CDR3 region has the DNA TGTGCCAGCAGGAAAGGGGGCGCAGAATACGGCTACACCTTC. The chain joins TRBV11-2 to TRBJ1-2; the match to TRBD1 covers 7 bases. The CDR3 has 14 residues. V lost 6 bases to trimming and J lost 8 bases; unmatched junction nucleotides: 12. CDR1 is SGHAT, CDR2 FQNNGV, per germline.

This chain joins TRBV10-3 and TRBJ2-2; possibly TRBD1 for D (5 bases). The ends were cut back, 3 bases at V and 3 bases at J, with 5 bases in the middle. The germline gives CDR1 ENHRY, CDR2 SYGVKD. This CDR3 has 13 amino acids. In DNA form, the CDR3 reads TGTGCCATCAGTGACAGGGACACCGGGGAGCTGTTTTTT. It specifies CAISDRDTGELFF.

In DNA, the CDR3 is TGTGCCAGCAGCCAAGACAGGGCCGGGTCCACAGATACGCAGTATTTT. Protein product: CASSQDRAGSTDTQYF. The V call is TRBV7-2, the J call TRBJ2-3, with 7 nucleotides matching TRBD1. Losses at the gene ends were 5 bases for V and 2 bases for J; bases not matched to a gene: 10. Germline CDR1 is SGHTA and CDR2 is FQGNSA. This CDR3 has 16 residues.